This TCR beta chain originates from a study of cytomegalovirus exposure and HLA in healthy donors. On the study more broadly: Among the 398 genotyped donors, approximately 80% were placed in the Caucasian-associated ancestry cluster.

V lost 5 bases and J lost 5, with 13 bases in between. Germline loops: CDR1 SEHNR, CDR2 FQNEAQ (reference sequence). The CDR3 covers 14 residues. A note on this clone: What it binds is not known.

Broader study findings: DRB1 showed the most TCR associations and HLA-C the fewest in a later analysis, as rates varied by HLA locus.

The PCR was carried out with 60 Vbeta primers and 13 Jbeta primers. Clones were read by immunoSEQ multiplex PCR, and TCRdb kept only the in-frame ones, dropping some. The data contain about 110,000 clones, roughly 73% of them singletons. Material: PBMCs. This chain connects TRBV7-9 to TRBJ1-5; the D gene is possibly TRBD1 (6 bases). This TCR was sampled from a woman in her twenties or thirties in good health and CMV-seronegative. The CDR3: CASSPQGVDQPQHF. CDR3 DNA sequence: TGTGCCAGCAGCCCACAGGGAGTCGATCAGCCCCAGCATTTT.